Listed below are T cell receptor beta chains from one sample, sequenced in a study of response to subunit inactivated influenza vaccine. TCRdb reprocessed the RT-PCR reads via MiXCR and lists one record per CDR3 protein. The sample shows 650,000 to 800,000 distinct CDR3 sequences, approximately 15% of them seen only once. The specimen was PBMCs from blood, collected 14 to 15 days before vaccination. Source of these receptors: a man aged 45-60 years who received an inactivated influenza vaccine. CDR3s include the opening cysteine and the closing phenylalanine or tryptophan. The order of the fields is CDR3 length, D gene, clone size, V gene, J gene, CDR3 DNA, CDR3 protein. D genes are given only for firm matches. The size of a clone is reported for some rows only, either as once, few or many, or as a class for expanded clones.

>15|-|-|TRBV25-1|TRBJ2-3
TGTGCCAGCAGTGAATATTACGGCAGAGGAGATACGCAGTATTTT
CASSEYYGRGDTQYF
>14|-|many|TRBV19|TRBJ1-1
TGTGCCAGTAGCGGAAACCGGGACACCGCGGCAGCTTTCTTT
CASSGNRDTAAAFF
>14|-|-|TRBV5-1|TRBJ1-2
TGCGCCAGCAGCTTGGGACAGCCGAACTATGGCTACACCTTC
CASSLGQPNYGYTF
>16|-|-|TRBV20-1|TRBJ2-2
TGCAGTGCCCGCTCGGCCGGCGGGATTGGCACCGGGGAGCTGTTTTTT
CSARSAGGIGTGELFF
>16|-|few|TRBV7-8|TRBJ2-7
TGTGCCAGCAGCTTAGCGGTAGTGAGGGGGACTGTCGAGCAGTACTTC
CASSLAVVRGTVEQYF
>14|TRBD1|many|TRBV12-3/TRBV12-4|TRBJ2-1
TGTGCCAGCAGTCGCGGGACAGGGGGGGCTGAGCAGTTCTTC
CASSRGTGGAEQFF
>15|-|-|TRBV6-1|TRBJ1-4
TGTGCCAGCGGACCCGCGCTTGCAACTAATGAAAAACTGTTTTTT
CASGPALATNEKLFF
>16|TRBD1|-|TRBV6-2/TRBV6-3|TRBJ1-2
TGTGCCAGCAGTCGAGGAGACAGGGGGATCCCCTATGGCTACACCTTC
CASSRGDRGIPYGYTF
>13|-|once|TRBV7-2|TRBJ2-7
TGTGCCAGCAGCTTAGATTCCCGGGCAGGGACGAACTTC
CASSLDSRAGTNF
>15|-|-|TRBV4-1|TRBJ1-1
TGCGCCAGCAGCCAACGGGGGACCACTACTACTGAAGCTTTCTTT
CASSQRGTTTTEAFF
>15|TRBD1|-|TRBV14|TRBJ2-7
TGTGCCAGCAGTTTTGGACAGGGGAAAACCTACGAGCAGTACTTC
CASSFGQGKTYEQYF
>18|-|few|TRBV3-1|TRBJ2-5
TGTGCCAGCAGAAACTACCCCACAGGGCCACCGGGACAAGAGACCCAGTACTTC
CASRNYPTGPPGQETQYF
>15|TRBD2|few|TRBV4-3|TRBJ2-2
TGCGCCAGCAGCATTAGCGGGGGGTACACCGGGGAGCTGTTTTTT
CASSISGGYTGELFF
>14|TRBD1|many|TRBV5-1|TRBJ1-2
TGCGCCAGCAGCTTAGGACAGGGACCAAATGGCTACACCTTC
CASSLGQGPNGYTF
>11|-|-|TRBV30|TRBJ2-1
TGTGCCTGGTCCTCGGGATTGGAGCAGTTCTTC
CAWSSGLEQFF
>15|-|many|TRBV6-2/TRBV6-3|TRBJ1-6
TGTGCCACGCTTGGACTGAGCTCCTATAATTCACCCCTCCACTTT
CATLGLSSYNSPLHF
>15|TRBD1|-|TRBV7-8|TRBJ2-1
TGTGCCAGCAGCCAGGGGACAGGGGCCAACAATGAGCAGTTCTTC
CASSQGTGANNEQFF
>14|TRBD1|-|TRBV12-3/TRBV12-4|TRBJ2-5
TGTGCCAGCAGTTTAATTCAGGGGGCAGAGACCCAGTACTTC
CASSLIQGAETQYF
>13|-|-|TRBV6-5|TRBJ2-1
TGTGCCAGCAGTTACTCGGACGTCAACGCGCAGTTCTTC
CASSYSDVNAQFF
>13|-|-|TRBV15|TRBJ1-2
TGTGCCACCAGCAGAGATCTTGAAAGGGGCTACACCTTC
CATSRDLERGYTF
>13|-|-|TRBV12-3/TRBV12-4|TRBJ2-5
TGTGCCAGCGCACGCAATGATAGAGAGACCCAGTACTTC
CASARNDRETQYF
>16|TRBD1|-|TRBV20-1|TRBJ2-2
TGCAGTGCTAGAGGTCAAACGGGACAGTCCACCGGGGAGCTGTTTTTT
CSARGQTGQSTGELFF
>13|TRBD1|few|TRBV29-1|TRBJ1-6
TGCAGCGTCGGAAGGGACAGAAATTCACCCCTCCACTTT
CSVGRDRNSPLHF
>13|-|few|TRBV3-1|TRBJ2-1
TGTGCCAGCAGCCAAGGGACCAAATATGAGCAGTTCTTC
CASSQGTKYEQFF
>13|TRBD2|-|TRBV9|TRBJ2-7
TGTGCCAGCAGCGCTGAAGTCGCGGGAGGGCAGTACTTC
CASSAEVAGGQYF
>15|-|-|TRBV23-1|TRBJ1-1
TGCGCCAGCAGTCAATCGATAGCCAGGGACACTGAAGCTTTCTTT
CASSQSIARDTEAFF
>17|TRBD2|-|TRBV4-3|TRBJ2-5
TGCGCCAGCAGCCAAGATAGACTAGCGGTCAGACAAGAGACCCAGTACTTC
CASSQDRLAVRQETQYF
>13|TRBD2|-|TRBV19|TRBJ2-4
TGTGCCAGTAGTATCCGCGGGGGAAACATTCAGTACTTC
CASSIRGGNIQYF
>14|-|-|TRBV7-2|TRBJ1-3
TGTGCCAGCAGCCCTTGGTCAGGCGGGAACACCATATATTTT
CASSPWSGGNTIYF
>16|TRBD1|-|TRBV6-2/TRBV6-3|TRBJ2-7
TGTGCCAGCAGTTACCGAATGGGACAGGGAAATTACGAGCAGTACTTC
CASSYRMGQGNYEQYF
>15|-|few|TRBV10-3|TRBJ2-3
TGTGCCATCAGTGTTGGGAGCCCTAGCACAGATACGCAGTATTTT
CAISVGSPSTDTQYF
>12|-|-|TRBV27|TRBJ2-1
TGTGCCAGCAGTATGCCAGGGAATGAGCAGTTCTTC
CASSMPGNEQFF
>15|TRBD1|few|TRBV11-3|TRBJ1-5
TGTGCCAGCAGCTCCCGACAGGGAGAGGGTCAGCCCCAGCATTTT
CASSSRQGEGQPQHF
>15|-|few|TRBV6-1|TRBJ1-3
TGTGCCAGCAGGCGACAGCCAAGCTCTGGAAACACCATATATTTT
CASRRQPSSGNTIYF
>14|-|few|TRBV27|TRBJ2-7
TGTGCCAGCAGTCATAAAGGCCCCCTATACGAGCAGTACTTC
CASSHKGPLYEQYF
>16|-|-|TRBV28|TRBJ2-2
TGTGCCAGCAGTTTAGTTTTCGGACTGAACACCGGGGAGCTGTTTTTT
CASSLVFGLNTGELFF
>18|-|-|TRBV7-8|TRBJ2-3
TGTGCCAGCAGCCCCTTCTGGGACGGAGGGCCGAGCACAGATACGCAGTATTTT
CASSPFWDGGPSTDTQYF
>16|TRBD2|-|TRBV12-3/TRBV12-4|TRBJ2-2
TGTGCCAGCACCCGAATAGCGGGAGGGAACACCGGGGAGCTGTTTTTT
CASTRIAGGNTGELFF
>16|-|-|TRBV5-1|TRBJ2-3
TGCGCCAGCAGCTTGGCCCTGCGGGAATTGCCAGATACGCAGTATTTT
CASSLALRELPDTQYF
>11|-|-|TRBV5-1|TRBJ2-1
TGCGCCAGCAGCAACAGTGATGAGCAGTTCTTC
CASSNSDEQFF
>14|TRBD1|-|TRBV27|TRBJ1-1
TGTGCCAGCAGTCACGACAGGGGGAACACTGAAGCTTTCTTT
CASSHDRGNTEAFF
>16|-|-|TRBV27|TRBJ1-5
TGTGCCAGCAGTTTATGGGGGGGCGTTGGCAATCAGCCCCAGCATTTT
CASSLWGGVGNQPQHF
>18|TRBD2|-|TRBV11-2|TRBJ2-1
TGTGCCAGCAGCTTACTGACTAGCGGGAGTCCACGCTACAATGAGCAGTTCTTC
CASSLLTSGSPRYNEQFF
>12|-|-|TRBV3-1|TRBJ2-1
TGTGCCAGCAGCCAAGTAGAGAATGAGCAGTTCTTC
CASSQVENEQFF
>14|-|-|TRBV25-1|TRBJ1-2
TGTGCCAGCAGGGGAACAGGTGTCGGCTATGGCTACACCTTC
CASRGTGVGYGYTF
>15|-|-|TRBV7-2|TRBJ2-7
TGTGCCAGCAGCTATACAGGGACTGTTAACTACGAGCAGTACTTC
CASSYTGTVNYEQYF